Only one count was recorded for the clone carrying this TCR beta chain. These data belong to a study of shared clonotypes between healthy human individuals. Trimming cost V 2 bases and J 5 bases, with 9 bases left between them. Germline V gene sequence: CDR1 WNHNN, CDR2 SYGVQD (reference sequence). CDR3 size: 13 residues. Profiled with immunoSEQ multiplex PCR; TCRdb holds only in-frame clones, not every one. In the table there are around 2,000,000 clones, 85% to 95% of which are singletons. V is TRBV10-1 and J is TRBJ1-1; the D is unclear. Sequencing used naive CD4+ T cells sorted from blood. Documented subset: CD45RA+ positively selected. The source is a man between 18 and 29 years old in good health. The CDR3 sequence: CASSEGVRTEAFF. Written as DNA, the CDR3 is TGCGCCAGCAGTGAGGGGGTTCGAACTGAAGCTTTCTTT.